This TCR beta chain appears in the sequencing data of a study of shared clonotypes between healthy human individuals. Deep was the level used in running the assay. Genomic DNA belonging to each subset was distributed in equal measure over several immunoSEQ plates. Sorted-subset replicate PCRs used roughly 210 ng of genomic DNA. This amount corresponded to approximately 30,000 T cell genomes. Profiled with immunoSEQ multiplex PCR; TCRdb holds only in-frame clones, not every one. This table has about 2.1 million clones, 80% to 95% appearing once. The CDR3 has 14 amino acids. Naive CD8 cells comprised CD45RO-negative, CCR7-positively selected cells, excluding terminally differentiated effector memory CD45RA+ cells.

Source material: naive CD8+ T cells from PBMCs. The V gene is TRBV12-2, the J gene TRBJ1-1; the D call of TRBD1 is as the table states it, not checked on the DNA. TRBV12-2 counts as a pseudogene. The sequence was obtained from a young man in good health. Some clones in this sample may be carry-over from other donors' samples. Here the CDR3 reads CASRLDRGDTEAFF. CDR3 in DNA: TGTGCAAGTCGTCTCGACAGGGGGGACACTGAAGCTTTCTTT.